This T cell receptor (beta chain) was recovered during a study of technical replicates of blood from a handful of donors. The count of this clone is one. After removal of 0 bases from V and 10 bases from J, the junction contained 22 bases not matched to a gene. The V gene's germline CDR1 is LNHDA and CDR2 SQIVND (reference sequence). The CDR3 is made up of 19 amino acids. The repertoire was sequenced with immunoSEQ multiplex PCR; TCRdb's copy has only in-frame clones and lacks some. Of about 75,000 clones listed, 97% were seen once; the top ten hold around 0.31%. The sample was T cells isolated from PBMCs. This sequence joins TRBV19 and TRBJ2-3, with 7 bases fitting TRBD2. The source of this sequence is a human donor in good health. The CDR3 region is CASSIDPDPSGPSQRAQYF. The CDR3 DNA reads as TGTGCCAGTAGTATAGATCCTGACCCTAGCGGACCCTCACAGCGGGCGCAGTATTTT.